The source of this T cell receptor beta chain is a study of regulatory T cells in long-lasting Graves disease. Study context: Treatment with antithyroid drugs for over 5 years, together with positive TSH receptor antibodies, meant persistent Graves' disease. Study-wide points: Persistent Graves' cases showed lower TCR diversity than newly diagnosed cases. Repertoires from persistent disease leaned toward TRBV28, TRBJ1-2 and TRBJ2-5.

Researchers made TCR beta libraries by using iRepertoire HTBI primers and running Arm-PCR on CDR3 regions. TCRdb re-called the multiplex PCR reads with MiXCR, one entry per CDR3 protein. This sample yields some 340,000 distinct CDR3 sequences, of which roughly 23% are seen a single time; less than 30% belongs to the top ten. This clonotype was seen ten or more times. Its antigen is unknown. The CDR3 runs to 15 residues. V was trimmed by 5 bases and J by 0 bases, leaving 13 bases between them. The time point: persistent/refractory GD, antithyroid drugs over 5 years with positive TRAb. Following extraction of RNA from PBMCs, that RNA was used to make the TCR library.

This TCR was sampled from a woman aged 40 to 50 with Graves disease. The J gene is TRBJ2-5, the V gene TRBV12-3 or TRBV12-4; a possible D gene is TRBD1 (6 bases). The material sequenced was peripheral blood mononuclear cells (PBMCs), taken when the disease was refractory, from a patient treated with antithyroid drugs. The CDR3 region is CASSRTASNQETQYF. The CDR3 bases are TGTGCCAGCAGTAGGACAGCCTCCAACCAAGAGACCCAGTACTTC.